This TCR beta chain was obtained from a study of PD-1 blockade in classical Hodgkin lymphoma (TCRdb year 2020). Study-level background: Nivolumab dosing was 3 mg/kg intravenously every 2 weeks, continuing until either disease progression or unacceptable toxicity. To define a peripheral blood immune signature of response to PD-1 blockade in classical Hodgkin lymphoma, the study combined TCR beta sequencing with CyTOF.

This clone has only one observation. Its antigen is not yet known. The input lacks base qualities; no much larger clone sits a single base away. Taken from cysteine to phenylalanine, the CDR3 has 13 residues. The retained sequence is limited to the CDR3, 39 bases, with the frame set at the first base. The germline V gene encodes CDR1 SGHRS and CDR2 YFSETQ. Trimming costs V 1 base and J 3 bases, and their ends lie 7 bases apart. The sample's time point label, in plain terms: cycle 2 day 1 (C2D1) of nivolumab. Every trial patient had relapsed after autologous stem cell transplantation, and cohorts A, B and C differed in prior brentuximab vedotin exposure. The trial cohort comprised some 60 patients with relapsed/refractory classical Hodgkin lymphoma whose best overall responses were complete response, partial response or progressive disease. Trial patients were treated with single-agent nivolumab in the multi-cohort phase II CheckMate 205 trial. An independent review committee assessed best overall response by applying the 2007 International Working Group response criteria. Trial PBMCs were obtained immediately prior to nivolumab initiation (C1D1) and on therapy at cycle 2 day 1 and cycle 4 day 1. Peripheral blood was collected in 8 mL Vacutainer Cell Preparation Tubes, from which PBMCs were isolated by centrifugation and then cryopreserved.

Broader findings and caveats from the paper: Among trial patients, those achieving complete response had baseline diversity similar to that of newly diagnosed patients, while diversity was significantly lower in partial responders and progressors. Patients starting nivolumab less than 1 year after ASCT had lower diversity and were excluded from later analyses to avoid confounding by immune reconstitution. Baseline TCR diversity was reported to be lower in newly diagnosed patients than in healthy donors and to be lower still in relapsed/refractory patients. By C4D1, a significant rise was seen in CD4+ TCR diversity but not in CD8+ TCR diversity (p=0.0027 vs p=0.16), and the rise was most apparent among complete responders (p=0.02). The study covered only a single clinical trial cohort, and the causes of the repertoire differences, possibly disease activity or prior therapy, were still not defined.

Genomic DNA was extracted with the Qiagen DNeasy kit from unsorted PBMCs and from negatively selected CD4+ and CD8+ fractions. TCR beta CDR3 regions were amplified by immunoSEQ multiplex PCR using primers annealing to V and J segments. A synthetic immune receptor repertoire was used to minimize amplification bias, and any residual bias was removed computationally once sequencing was done. As for the authors' bioinformatics: Repertoire diversity was quantified as the Shannon entropy index using custom Python scripts. Unsorted, CD4+ and CD8+ repertoires were analyzed separately, except in combined analyses where CD4+ and CD8+ sequences were merged in silico. A clone was considered expanded if an increase in frequency of at least 2-fold after treatment relative to C1D1 was found, and a pseudocount of 0.5 was applied to clones undetected at baseline. Clones with 0 or 1 copy at C1D1 were classified as singleton clones, and clones with 2 or more copies were classified as non-singleton clones. Clones expanded in unsorted samples were labelled as CD4+, CD8+ or unknown by matching protein sequences in sorted samples from the same patient. Wilcoxon tests on paired samples were used to test changes in diversity from C1D1 to C4D1. In TCRdb, the immuneACCESS table is reduced to in-frame sequences with V and J assigned. These tables do not hold every clone; where another copy was compared, an unresolved V gene accounts for under half, and the others remain unexplained. The V and J calls and clone size were taken over from that table, and D and trimming were inferred from the DNA. A total of 100,000 to 120,000 clones appear in this sample, approximately 90% of them only once. Just under 20% of the sample comes from the top ten.

Sample: peripheral blood mononuclear cells (PBMCs), taken before the second cycle of nivolumab. Rearrangement joined TRBV5-1 to TRBJ1-2; confidence is insufficient to name the D gene. The TCR sequence derives from a human donor with classical Hodgkin lymphoma. At the DNA level, the sequence is TGCGCCAGCAGCTTGACTAGGGACTATGGCTACACCTTC. It translates as CASSLTRDYGYTF.